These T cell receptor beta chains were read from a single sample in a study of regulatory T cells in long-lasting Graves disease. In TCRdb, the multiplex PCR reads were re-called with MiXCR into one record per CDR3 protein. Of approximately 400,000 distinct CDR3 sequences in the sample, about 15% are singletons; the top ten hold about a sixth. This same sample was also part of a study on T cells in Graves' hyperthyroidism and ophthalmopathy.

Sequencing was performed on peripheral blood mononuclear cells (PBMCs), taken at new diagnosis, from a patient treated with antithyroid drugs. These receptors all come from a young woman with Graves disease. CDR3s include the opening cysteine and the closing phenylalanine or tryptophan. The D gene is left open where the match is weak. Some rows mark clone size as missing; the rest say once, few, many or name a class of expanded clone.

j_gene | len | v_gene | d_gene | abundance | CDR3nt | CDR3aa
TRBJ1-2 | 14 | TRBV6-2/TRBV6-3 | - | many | TGTGCCAGCAGTCCAGCCGGGAGTCAGAGGGGCTACACCTTC | CASSPAGSQRGYTF
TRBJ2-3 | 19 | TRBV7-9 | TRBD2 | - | TGTGCCAGCAGCTTAGACCTAAGCGGGACTAGCGCTAGCACAGATACGCAGTATTTT | CASSLDLSGTSASTDTQYF
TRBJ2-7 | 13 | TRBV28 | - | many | TGTGCCAGCAGTTTTAACAAAGCCTACGAGCAGTACTTC | CASSFNKAYEQYF
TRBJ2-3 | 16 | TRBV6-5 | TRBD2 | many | TGTGCCAGCAGTTACTCGTCTAGCGGGAGGACTGATACGCAGTATTTT | CASSYSSSGRTDTQYF
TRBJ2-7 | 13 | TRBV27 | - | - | TGTGCCAGCAGTTTAGGTGAGGGATACGAGCAGTACTTC | CASSLGEGYEQYF
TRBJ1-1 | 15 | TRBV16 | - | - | TGTGCCAGCAGCCCCCAACAGACAGTCACGACTGAAGCTTTCTTT | CASSPQQTVTTEAFF
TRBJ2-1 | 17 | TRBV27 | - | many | TGTGCCAGCAGTTTATCGATTGTGGACACCTCGAGGGCTGAGCAGTTCTTC | CASSLSIVDTSRAEQFF
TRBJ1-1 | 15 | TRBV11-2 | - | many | TGTGCCAGCAGCCGCGGACAAACAGGGAACACTGAAGCTTTCTTT | CASSRGQTGNTEAFF
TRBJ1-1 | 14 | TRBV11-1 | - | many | TGTGCCAGCAGCCAGGGAGGGGGGCCCACTGAAGCTTTCTTT | CASSQGGGPTEAFF
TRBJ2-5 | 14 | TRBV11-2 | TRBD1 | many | TGTGCCAGCAGCTTCCGGACAGGGAAGGCGACCCAGTACTTC | CASSFRTGKATQYF
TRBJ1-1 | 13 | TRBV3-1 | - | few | TGTGCCAGCAGGGACCTAGTTGGGACTGAAGCTTTCTTT | CASRDLVGTEAFF
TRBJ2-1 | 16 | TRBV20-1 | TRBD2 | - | TGCAGTGCCCCGCCCCTTACTAGCGGGAGAGGGAATGAGCAGTTCTTC | CSAPPLTSGRGNEQFF
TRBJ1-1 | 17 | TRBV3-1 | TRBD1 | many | TGTGCCAGCAGCCACTCACCCAGGACAGGGTGGGACACTGAAGCTTTCTTT | CASSHSPRTGWDTEAFF
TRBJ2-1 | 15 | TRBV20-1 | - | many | TGCAGTGCTAGAGTGGGACCCGGCCGCTACAATGAGCAGTTCTTC | CSARVGPGRYNEQFF
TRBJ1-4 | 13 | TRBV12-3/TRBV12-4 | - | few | TGTGCCAGCAGTTTGGCAGTTAATGAAAAACTGTTTTTT | CASSLAVNEKLFF
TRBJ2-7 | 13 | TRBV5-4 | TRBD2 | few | TGTGCCTCCGGTCGGGGGGGAACCTACGAGCAGTACTTC | CASGRGGTYEQYF
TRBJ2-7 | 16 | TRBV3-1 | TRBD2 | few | TGTGCCAGCAGCCAAGGCTCTAGCGGTTCCCCCTACGAGCAGTACTTC | CASSQGSSGSPYEQYF
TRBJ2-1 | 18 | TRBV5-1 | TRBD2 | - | TGCGCCAGCAGCCACATCCGACTAGCGGGAGACGACTACAATGAGCAGTTCTTC | CASSHIRLAGDDYNEQFF
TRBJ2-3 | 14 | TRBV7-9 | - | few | TGTGCCAGCAGCGGTTTGGATGGTGCAGATACGCAGTATTTT | CASSGLDGADTQYF
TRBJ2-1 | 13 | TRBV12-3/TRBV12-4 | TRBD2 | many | TGTGCCAGCAGATTGGGGGAGGGGAATGAGCAGTTCTTC | CASRLGEGNEQFF
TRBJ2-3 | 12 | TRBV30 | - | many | TGTGCCTGGAGTGTAGGGTCAGATACGCAGTATTTT | CAWSVGSDTQYF
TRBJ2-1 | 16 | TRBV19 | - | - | TGTGCCAGTACGGCAGGGAAGGGATTTACCTACAATGAGCAGTTCTTC | CASTAGKGFTYNEQFF
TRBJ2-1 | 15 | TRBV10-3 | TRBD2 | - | TGTGCCATTACCCAGACTAGCGGAGGAAACGGTGAGCAGTTCTTC | CAITQTSGGNGEQFF
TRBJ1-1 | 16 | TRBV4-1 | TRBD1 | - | TGCGCCAGCAGCCAAGGCCCGGACAGGGGGGACACTGAAGCTTTCTTT | CASSQGPDRGDTEAFF
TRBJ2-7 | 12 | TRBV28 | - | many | TGTGCCAGCAGTTCCATGCCCTACGAGCAGTACTTC | CASSSMPYEQYF
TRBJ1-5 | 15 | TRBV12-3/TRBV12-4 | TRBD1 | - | TGTGCCAGCAGTTCGGTGACAGGGATCAATCAGCCCCAGCATTTT | CASSSVTGINQPQHF
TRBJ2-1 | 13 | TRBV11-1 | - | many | TGTGCCAGCAGCTTAGCGGACCGCAATGAGCAGTTCTTC | CASSLADRNEQFF
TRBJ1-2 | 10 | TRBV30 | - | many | TGTGCCGCGGGGGACTATGGCTACACCTTC | CAAGDYGYTF
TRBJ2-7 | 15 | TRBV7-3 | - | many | TGTGCCAGCAGCTTGGAGGCAGGGCCAGGCTACGAGCAGTACTTC | CASSLEAGPGYEQYF
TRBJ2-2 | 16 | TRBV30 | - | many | TGTGCCTGGAGTCTGGAGGGGAATTGGATCACCGGGGAGCTGTTTTTT | CAWSLEGNWITGELFF
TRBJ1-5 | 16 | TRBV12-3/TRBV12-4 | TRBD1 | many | TGTGCCAGCAGCCCTGCCGGGACAGGCGGAATTCGGCCCCAGCATTTT | CASSPAGTGGIRPQHF
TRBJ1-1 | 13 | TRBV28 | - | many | TGTGCCAGCAGTACGACAGTGAACACTGAAGCTTTCTTT | CASSTTVNTEAFF
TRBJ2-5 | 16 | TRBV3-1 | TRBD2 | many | TGTGCCAGCAGCCCCAAGCCCGGACTAGCGGGCGAGACCCAGTACTTC | CASSPKPGLAGETQYF
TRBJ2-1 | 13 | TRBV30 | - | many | TGTGCCTTGGGGGAGAGCTCCTACAATGAGCAGTTCTTC | CALGESSYNEQFF
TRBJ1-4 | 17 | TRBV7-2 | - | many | TGTGCCAGCAGCTTAGACCGCCGGACAGCAACTAATGAAAAACTGTTTTTT | CASSLDRRTATNEKLFF
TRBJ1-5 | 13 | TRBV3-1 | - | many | TGTGCCAGCAGTACTGGGGGGGGTCAGCCCCAGCATTTT | CASSTGGGQPQHF
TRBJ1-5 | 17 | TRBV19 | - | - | TGTGCCAGTAGTAATCGTGCATTCGGGGCCCCAAATCAGCCCCAGCATTTT | CASSNRAFGAPNQPQHF
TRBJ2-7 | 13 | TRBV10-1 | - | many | TGCGCCAGCAGTGAAGGGACCCTCTACGAGCAGTACTTC | CASSEGTLYEQYF
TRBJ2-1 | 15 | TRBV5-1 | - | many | TGCGCCAGCAGCCCACTACAGGGTTCAGGGAATGAGCAGTTCTTC | CASSPLQGSGNEQFF
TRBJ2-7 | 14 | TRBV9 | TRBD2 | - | TGTGCCAGCGGACTAGCGGGAGACGTTCGGGAGCAGTACTTC | CASGLAGDVREQYF
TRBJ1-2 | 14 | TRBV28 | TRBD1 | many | TGTGCCAGCACCCCTGACAGGGGCCTAAAAGGCTACACCTTC | CASTPDRGLKGYTF
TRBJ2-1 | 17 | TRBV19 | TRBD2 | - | TGTGCCAGTAGTATGGGGACTAGCGGGAGTGGGATCAATGAGCAGTTCTTC | CASSMGTSGSGINEQFF
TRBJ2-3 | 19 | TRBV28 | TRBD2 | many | TGTGCCAGTAGACGGGGGACTAGCGGGAGGTTTGGGGGCCCAGATACGCAGTATTTT | CASRRGTSGRFGGPDTQYF
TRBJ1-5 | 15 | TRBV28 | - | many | TGTGCCAGCAGTTTTGGGGGTAGCGGCAATCAGCCCCAGCATTTT | CASSFGGSGNQPQHF
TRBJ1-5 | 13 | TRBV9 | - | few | TGTGCCAGCAGCGACCCAAAAAATCAGCCCCAGCATTTT | CASSDPKNQPQHF
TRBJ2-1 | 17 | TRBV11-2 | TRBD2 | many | TGTGCCAGCAGCCGCGGGACTAGCGCCCCGACTTACAATGAGCAGTTCTTC | CASSRGTSAPTYNEQFF
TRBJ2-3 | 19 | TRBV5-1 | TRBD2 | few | TGCGCCAGCAGCTTGGCCGGGACTAGCGGGAGATCTAGCACAGATACGCAGTATTTT | CASSLAGTSGRSSTDTQYF
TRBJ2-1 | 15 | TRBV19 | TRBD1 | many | TGTGCCAGTAGTATAGGCGGACAGGGGGGATATGAGCAGTTCTTC | CASSIGGQGGYEQFF
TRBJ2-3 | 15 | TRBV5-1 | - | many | TGCGCCAGCAGTAGTGGACTCCTGGGCACAGATACGCAGTATTTT | CASSSGLLGTDTQYF
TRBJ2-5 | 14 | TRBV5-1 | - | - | TGCGCCAGCAGCCAACGGGGATCTGGCGAGACCCAGTACTTC | CASSQRGSGETQYF
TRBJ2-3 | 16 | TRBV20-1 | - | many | TGCAGTGCTAGAGACCCACACGGGAGCGTCACAGATACGCAGTATTTT | CSARDPHGSVTDTQYF
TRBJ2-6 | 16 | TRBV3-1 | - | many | TGTGCCAGCAGCCACCTGGACAGAGGAGAGGCCAACGTCCTGACTTTC | CASSHLDRGEANVLTF
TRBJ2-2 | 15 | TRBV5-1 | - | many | TGCGCCAGCAACGGATGGCCGGAGAACACCGGGGAGCTGTTTTTT | CASNGWPENTGELFF
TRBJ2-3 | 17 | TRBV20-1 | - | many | TGCAGTGCTAGACTAACAGGGATGGAGGCAAGGTTCAATACGCAGTATTTT | CSARLTGMEARFNTQYF
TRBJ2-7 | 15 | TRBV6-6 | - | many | TGTGCCAGCAGTTACTCGTGGCAGCTGTCCTACGAGCAGTACTTC | CASSYSWQLSYEQYF
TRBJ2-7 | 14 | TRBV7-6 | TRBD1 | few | TGTGCCAGCAGCTTAGGGACAGGTAGGGGCGAGCAGTACTTC | CASSLGTGRGEQYF
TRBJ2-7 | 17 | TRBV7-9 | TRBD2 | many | TGTGCCAGCAGCTTAGAGGTTGCTAGCGGGATTCTTTACGAGCAGTACTTC | CASSLEVASGILYEQYF
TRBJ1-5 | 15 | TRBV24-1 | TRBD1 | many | TGTGCCACCAGCGCATCAGGGGGCGCGAATCAGCCCCAGCATTTT | CATSASGGANQPQHF
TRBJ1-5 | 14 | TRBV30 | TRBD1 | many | TGTGCCTGGACCACCGGACAGGGGTATCAGCCCCAGCATTTT | CAWTTGQGYQPQHF